The clone carrying this T cell receptor (beta chain) came up once. Its antigen is undetermined. This sample stems from a study of shared clonotypes between healthy human individuals. Study findings and constraints: Shared across several donors were 4% to 6% of the naive CD4 clonotypes.

Sorted-subset replicate PCRs used roughly 180 ng DNA, some 31,000 T cell genomes. Repertoires were generated with immunoSEQ multiplex PCR, while TCRdb's copy carries only in-frame clones and drops some. The table records over a million clones, around 97% of them present only once. V shed 6 bases and J shed 4 bases, with 12 bases lying between them. The CDR3 covers 13 residues. Germline V gene sequence: CDR1 MDHEN, CDR2 SYDVKM. The chain employs TRBV28 and TRBJ1-1; weak D call: TRBD1 (5 bases). This TCR was sampled from a man aged 25-45 years in good health. The sample was naive CD4+ T cells sorted from blood. Subset in this sample: CD45RA+ positively selected. The CDR3 here is CASSAPGGTEAFF. The CDR3 nucleotides read TGTGCCAGCAGCGCTCCCGGGGGCACTGAAGCTTTCTTT.